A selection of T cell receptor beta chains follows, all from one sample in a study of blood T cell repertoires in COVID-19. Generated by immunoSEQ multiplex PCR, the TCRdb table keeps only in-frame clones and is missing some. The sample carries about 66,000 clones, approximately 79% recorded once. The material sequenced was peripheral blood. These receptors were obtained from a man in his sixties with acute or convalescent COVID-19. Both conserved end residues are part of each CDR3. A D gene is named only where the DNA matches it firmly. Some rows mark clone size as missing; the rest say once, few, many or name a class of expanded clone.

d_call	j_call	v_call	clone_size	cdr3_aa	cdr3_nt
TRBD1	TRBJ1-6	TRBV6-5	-	CASSYLTGMGNSPLHF	TGTGCCAGCAGTTATTTGACAGGGATGGGTAATTCACCCCTCCACTTT
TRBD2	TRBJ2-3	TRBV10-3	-	CAISESGAGLADTQYF	TGTGCCATCAGTGAGTCGGGAGCGGGGCTGGCAGATACGCAGTATTTT
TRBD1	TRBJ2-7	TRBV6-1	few	CASSARFGGDSFYEQYF	TGTGCCAGCAGTGCCCGATTCGGTGGGGACAGCTTCTACGAGCAGTACTTC
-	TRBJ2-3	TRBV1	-	CTSSQERRPRVHTHADTQYF	TGCACCAGCAGCCAAGAGAGGAGACCCAGGGTCCACACACACGCAGATACGCAGTATTTT
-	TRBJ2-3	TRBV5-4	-	CVATGPRTDTQYF	TGTGTGGCGACCGGGCCCAGGACTGATACGCAGTATTTT
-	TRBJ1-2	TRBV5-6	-	CASSRLGGQGYTF	TGTGCCAGCAGCCGTTTGGGGGGGCAAGGCTACACCTTC
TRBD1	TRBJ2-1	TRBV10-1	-	CASSGTGTGFNEQFF	TGCGCCAGCAGTGGCACCGGGACAGGGTTCAATGAGCAGTTCTTC
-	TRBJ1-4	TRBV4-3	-	CASSQGSLRGKLFF	TGCGCCAGCAGCCAAGGATCCCTGCGGGGAAAACTGTTTTTT
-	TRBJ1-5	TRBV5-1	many	CASSSTGGSGQPQHF	TGCGCCAGCAGCTCGACGGGCGGGTCAGGCCAGCCCCAGCATTTT
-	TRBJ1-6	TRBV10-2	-	CASSESGGGTPLHF	TGCGCCAGCAGTGAGTCGGGAGGGGGGACACCCCTCCACTTT
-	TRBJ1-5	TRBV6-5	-	CASSSSWGVGNQPQHF	TGTGCCAGCAGTTCCTCCTGGGGGGTAGGCAATCAGCCCCAGCATTTT
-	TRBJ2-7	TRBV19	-	CASSIAGPTYEQYF	TGTGCCAGTAGTATAGCAGGGCCTACCTACGAGCAGTACTTC
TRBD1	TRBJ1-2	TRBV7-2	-	CASSLLRDRGFYGYTF	TGTGCCAGCAGCTTATTGCGGGACAGGGGTTTTTATGGCTACACCTTC
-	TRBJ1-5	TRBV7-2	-	CASSLRGSGQPQHF	TGTGCCAGCAGCTTAAGGGGGAGCGGTCAGCCCCAGCATTTT
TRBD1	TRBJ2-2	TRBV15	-	CATSRQGQGRLAGELFF	TGTGCCACCAGCAGGCAAGGACAGGGGAGGTTGGCCGGGGAGCTGTTTTTT
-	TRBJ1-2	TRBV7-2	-	CASSSAPGMIGGYTF	TGTGCCAGCAGCTCAGCCCCAGGGATGATAGGGGGCTACACCTTC
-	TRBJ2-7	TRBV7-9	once	CASSLDLSLHEQYF	TGTGCCAGCAGCTTAGACTTGAGTCTCCACGAGCAGTACTTC
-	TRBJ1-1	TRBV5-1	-	CASSSPRGRGVNTEAFF	TGCGCCAGCAGCTCTCCCCGGGGGAGAGGGGTTAACACTGAAGCTTTCTTT
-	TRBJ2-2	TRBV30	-	CAWRRTDTNTGELFF	TGTGCCTGGAGACGGACAGATACGAACACCGGGGAGCTGTTTTTT
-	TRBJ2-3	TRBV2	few	CASSYSRVMLDTQYF	TGTGCCAGCAGTTACTCCCGGGTTATGCTAGATACGCAGTATTTT
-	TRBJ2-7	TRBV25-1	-	CASSATGGHEQYF	TGTGCCAGCAGTGCCACGGGTGGCCACGAGCAGTACTTC
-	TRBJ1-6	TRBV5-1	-	CASSLAGSSYNSPLHF	TGCGCCAGCAGCTTGGCGGGGAGCTCCTATAATTCACCCCTCCACTTT
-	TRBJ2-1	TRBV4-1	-	CASSGRDEQFF	TGCGCCAGCAGTGGTCGCGATGAGCAGTTCTTC
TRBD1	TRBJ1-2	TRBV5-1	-	CASSLGDRASYTF	TGCGCCAGCAGCTTGGGGGACAGGGCTAGCTACACCTTC
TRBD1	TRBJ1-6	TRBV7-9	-	CASSLPGTGASSYNSPLHF	TGTGCCAGCAGCTTACCCGGGACAGGGGCAAGCTCCTATAATTCACCCCTCCACTTT
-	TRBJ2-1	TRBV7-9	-	CASSLEAAYNEQFF	TGTGCCAGCAGCTTGGAGGCGGCTTACAATGAGCAGTTCTTC
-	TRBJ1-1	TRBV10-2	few	CASSVRGRTEAFF	TGCGCCAGCAGTGTTCGGGGGAGGACTGAAGCTTTCTTT
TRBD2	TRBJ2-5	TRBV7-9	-	CASSGAEAGGPAWETQYF	TGTGCCAGCAGTGGGGCGGAGGCGGGGGGCCCTGCCTGGGAGACCCAGTACTTC
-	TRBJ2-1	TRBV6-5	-	CAITWGVADNEQFF	TGTGCCATCACCTGGGGGGTTGCTGACAATGAGCAGTTCTTC
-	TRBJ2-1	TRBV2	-	CASSERPGRQFF	TGTGCCAGCAGTGAGAGGCCGGGAAGGCAGTTCTTC
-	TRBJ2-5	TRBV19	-	CASSIRASPETQYF	TGTGCCAGTAGTATTAGGGCTAGCCCTGAGACCCAGTACTTC
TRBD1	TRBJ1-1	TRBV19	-	CASSDRVMNTEAFF	TGTGCCAGTAGTGACAGGGTCATGAACACTGAAGCTTTCTTT
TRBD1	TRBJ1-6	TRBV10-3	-	CAITSGQGRSPLHF	TGTGCCATCACCTCGGGACAGGGTCGATCACCCCTCCACTTT
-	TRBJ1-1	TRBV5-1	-	CASMYGEGLNTEAFF	TGCGCCAGCATGTATGGGGAGGGCCTGAACACTGAAGCTTTCTTT
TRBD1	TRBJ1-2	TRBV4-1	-	CASSHPTGDYGYTF	TGCGCCAGCAGCCATCCAACAGGGGACTATGGCTACACCTTC
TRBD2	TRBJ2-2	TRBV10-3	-	CAISEGEGLSTGELFF	TGTGCCATCAGTGAAGGGGAGGGACTTTCCACCGGGGAGCTGTTTTTT
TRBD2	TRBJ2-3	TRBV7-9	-	CASSYGLAGKKTDTQYF	TGTGCCAGCAGCTATGGACTAGCGGGGAAGAAGACAGATACGCAGTATTTT
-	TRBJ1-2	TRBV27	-	CASSSRGNYGYTF	TGTGCCAGCAGTTCCCGGGGAAACTATGGCTACACCTTC
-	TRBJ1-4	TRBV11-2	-	CASSLGQYNEKLFF	TGTGCCAGCAGCCTAGGACAGTATAATGAAAAACTGTTTTTT
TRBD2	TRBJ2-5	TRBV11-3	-	CASSSGLAGQETQYF	TGTGCCAGCAGCTCCGGACTAGCGGGACAAGAGACCCAGTACTTC
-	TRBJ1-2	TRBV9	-	CASRTGFYGYTF	TGTGCCAGCAGGACAGGTTTCTATGGCTACACCTTC
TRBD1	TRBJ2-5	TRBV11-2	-	CASSREGGRGETQYF	TGTGCCAGCAGCCGTGAAGGGGGCCGAGGGGAGACCCAGTACTTC
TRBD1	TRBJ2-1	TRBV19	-	CASRKQGASYNEQFF	TGTGCCAGTAGAAAACAGGGGGCATCCTACAATGAGCAGTTCTTC
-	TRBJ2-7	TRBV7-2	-	CASSLDRLGRTEQYF	TGTGCCAGCAGCTTAGATCGGCTAGGCCGTACGGAGCAGTACTTC
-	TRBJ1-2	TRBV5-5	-	CASSLVGGANYGYTF	TGTGCCAGCAGCTTGGTGGGGGGAGCTAACTATGGCTACACCTTC
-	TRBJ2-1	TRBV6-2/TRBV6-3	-	CASSYPRAASRDGLINEQFF	TGTGCCAGCAGTTACCCCCGGGCCGCGAGCCGGGATGGGTTGATCAATGAGCAGTTCTTC
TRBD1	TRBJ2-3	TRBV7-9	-	CASSLLPPGTVTDTQYF	TGTGCCAGCAGCCTATTACCCCCTGGGACAGTCACAGATACGCAGTATTTT
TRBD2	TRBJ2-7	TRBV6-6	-	CASSPSPTGGKSYEQYF	TGTGCCAGCAGTCCTTCACCCACCGGGGGGAAATCCTACGAGCAGTACTTC
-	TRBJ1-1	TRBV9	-	CASSVGHGLNTEAFF	TGTGCCAGCAGCGTAGGGCATGGCTTGAACACTGAAGCTTTCTTT
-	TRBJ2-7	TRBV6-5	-	CASSLYEQYF	TGTGCCAGCAGTCTTTACGAGCAGTACTTC
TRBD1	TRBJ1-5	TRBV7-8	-	CASSLPSPRGPGQPQHF	TGTGCCAGCAGCTTACCCTCCCCGAGGGGGCCGGGGCAGCCCCAGCATTTT
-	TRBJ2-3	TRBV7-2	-	CASSHDSASTDTQYF	TGTGCCAGCAGCCACGACAGTGCTAGCACAGATACGCAGTATTTT